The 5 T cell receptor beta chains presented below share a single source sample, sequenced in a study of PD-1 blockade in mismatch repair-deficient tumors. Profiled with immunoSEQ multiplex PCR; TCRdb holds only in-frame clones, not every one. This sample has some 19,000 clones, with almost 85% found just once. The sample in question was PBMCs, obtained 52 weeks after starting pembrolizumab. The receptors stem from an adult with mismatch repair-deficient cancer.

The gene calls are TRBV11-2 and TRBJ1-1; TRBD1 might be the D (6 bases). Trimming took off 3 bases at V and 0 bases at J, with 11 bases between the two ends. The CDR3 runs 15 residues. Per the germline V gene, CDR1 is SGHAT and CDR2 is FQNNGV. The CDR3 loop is CASSFSRGMNTEAFF. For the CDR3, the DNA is TGTGCCAGCAGCTTCTCCAGGGGTATGAACACTGAAGCTTTCTTT.

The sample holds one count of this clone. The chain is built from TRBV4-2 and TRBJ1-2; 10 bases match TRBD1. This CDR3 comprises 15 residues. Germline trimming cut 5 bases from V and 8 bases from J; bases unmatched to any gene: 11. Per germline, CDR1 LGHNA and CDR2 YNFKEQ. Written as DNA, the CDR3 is TGTGCCAGCAGCGTCCGGAGCCGGGACAGGGGAGGCTACACCTTC. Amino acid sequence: CASSVRSRDRGGYTF.

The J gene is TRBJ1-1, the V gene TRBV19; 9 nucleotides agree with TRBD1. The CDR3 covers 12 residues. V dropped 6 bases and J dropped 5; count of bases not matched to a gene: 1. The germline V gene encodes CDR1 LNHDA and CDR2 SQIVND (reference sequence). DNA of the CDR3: TGTGCCAGTAGGACAGGGGGAACTGAAGCTTTCTTT. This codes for CASRTGGTEAFF.

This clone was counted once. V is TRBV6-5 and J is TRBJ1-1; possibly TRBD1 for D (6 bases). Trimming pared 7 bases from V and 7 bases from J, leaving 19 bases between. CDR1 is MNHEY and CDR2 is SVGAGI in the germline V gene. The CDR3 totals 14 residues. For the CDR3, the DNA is TGTGCCAGCAATCCAATCCAGGGGTCGAGTGAAGCTTTCTTT. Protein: CASNPIQGSSEAFF.

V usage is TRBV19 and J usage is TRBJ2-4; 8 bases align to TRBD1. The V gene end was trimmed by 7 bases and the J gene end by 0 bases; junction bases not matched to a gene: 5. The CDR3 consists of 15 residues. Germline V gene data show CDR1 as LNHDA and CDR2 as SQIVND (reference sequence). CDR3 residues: CASNPGGLAKNIQYF. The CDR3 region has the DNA TGTGCCAGTAATCCAGGGGGCTTAGCCAAAAACATTCAGTACTTC.